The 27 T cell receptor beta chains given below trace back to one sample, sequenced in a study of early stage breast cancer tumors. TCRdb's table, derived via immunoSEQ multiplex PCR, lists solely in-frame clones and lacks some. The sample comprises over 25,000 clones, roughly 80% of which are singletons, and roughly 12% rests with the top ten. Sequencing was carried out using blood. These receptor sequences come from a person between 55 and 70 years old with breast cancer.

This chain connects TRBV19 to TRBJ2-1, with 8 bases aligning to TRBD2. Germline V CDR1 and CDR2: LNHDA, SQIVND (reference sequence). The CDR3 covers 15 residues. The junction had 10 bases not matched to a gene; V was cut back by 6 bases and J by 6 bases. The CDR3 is CASSPGTRSVNEQFF. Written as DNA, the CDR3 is TGTGCCAGTAGCCCCGGGACTAGATCTGTCAATGAGCAGTTCTTC. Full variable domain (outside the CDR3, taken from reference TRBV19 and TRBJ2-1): DGGITQSPKYLFRKEGQNVTLSCEQNLNHDAMYWYRQDPGQGLRLIYYSQIVNDFQKGDIAEGYSVSREKKESFPLTVTSAQKNPTAFYLCASSPGTRSVNEQFFGPGTRLTVL.

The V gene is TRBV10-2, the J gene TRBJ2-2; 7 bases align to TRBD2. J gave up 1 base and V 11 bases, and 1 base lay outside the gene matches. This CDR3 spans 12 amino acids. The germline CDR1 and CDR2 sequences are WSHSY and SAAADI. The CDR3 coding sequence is TGCGCCGGGGGGGGGAACACCGGGGAGCTGTTTTTT. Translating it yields CAGGGNTGELFF.

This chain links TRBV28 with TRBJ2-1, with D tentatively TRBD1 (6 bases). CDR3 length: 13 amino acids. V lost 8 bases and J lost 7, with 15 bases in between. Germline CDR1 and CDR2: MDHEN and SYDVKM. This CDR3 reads CASVNREVNEQFF. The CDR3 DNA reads TGTGCCAGCGTCAACAGGGAAGTAAATGAGCAGTTCTTC.

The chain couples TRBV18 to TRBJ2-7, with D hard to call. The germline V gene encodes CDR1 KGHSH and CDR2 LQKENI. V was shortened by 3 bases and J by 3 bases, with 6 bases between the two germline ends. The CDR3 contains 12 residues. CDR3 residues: CASSPQNYEQYF. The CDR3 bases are TGTGCCAGCTCACCCCAGAACTACGAGCAGTACTTC. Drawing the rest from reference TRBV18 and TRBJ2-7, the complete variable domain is NAGVMQNPRHLVRRRGQEARLRCSPMKGHSHVYWYRQLPEEGLKFMVYLQKENIIDESGMPKERFSAEFPKEGPSILRIQQVVRGDSAAYFCASSPQNYEQYFGPGTRLTVT.

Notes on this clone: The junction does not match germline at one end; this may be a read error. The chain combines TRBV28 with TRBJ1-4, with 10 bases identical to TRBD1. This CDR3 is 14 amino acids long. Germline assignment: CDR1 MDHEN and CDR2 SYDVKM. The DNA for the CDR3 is TGTGCCAGCAGGTCACCGGGACAGGGGTTGGGAAGCCTATTC. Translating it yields CASRSPGQGLGSLF.

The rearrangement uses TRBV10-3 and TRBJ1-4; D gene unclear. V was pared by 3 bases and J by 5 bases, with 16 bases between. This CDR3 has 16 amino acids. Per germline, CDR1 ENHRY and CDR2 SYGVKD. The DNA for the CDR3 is TGTGCCATCAGTGATAGATATTCCGGAGCGAATGAAAAACTGTTTTTT. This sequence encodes CAISDRYSGANEKLFF.

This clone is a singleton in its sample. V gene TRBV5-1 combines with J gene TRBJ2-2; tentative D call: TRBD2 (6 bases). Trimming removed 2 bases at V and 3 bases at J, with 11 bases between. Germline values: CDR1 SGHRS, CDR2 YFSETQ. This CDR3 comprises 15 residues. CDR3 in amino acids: CASSFSGGYTGELFF. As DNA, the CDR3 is TGCGCCAGCAGCTTTTCTGGGGGGTACACCGGGGAGCTGTTTTTT.

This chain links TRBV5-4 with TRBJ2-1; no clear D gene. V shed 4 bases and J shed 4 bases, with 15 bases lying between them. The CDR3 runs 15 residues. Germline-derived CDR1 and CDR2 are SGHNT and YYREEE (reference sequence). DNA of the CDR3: TGTGCCAGCAGCCCCAACATACAGTCATACAATGAGCAGTTCTTC. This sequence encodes CASSPNIQSYNEQFF. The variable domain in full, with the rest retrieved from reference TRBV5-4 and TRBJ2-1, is ETGVTQSPTHLIKTRGQQVTLRCSSQSGHNTVSWYQQALGQGPQFIFQYYREEENGRGNFPPRFSGLQFPNYSSELNVNALELDDSALYLCASSPNIQSYNEQFFGPGTRLTVL.

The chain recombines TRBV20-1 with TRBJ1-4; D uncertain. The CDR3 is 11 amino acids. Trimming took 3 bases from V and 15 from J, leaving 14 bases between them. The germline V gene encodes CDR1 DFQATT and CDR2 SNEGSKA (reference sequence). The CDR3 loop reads CSARAAPQVFF. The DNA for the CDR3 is TGCAGTGCTAGGGCTGCTCCTCAAGTGTTTTTT.

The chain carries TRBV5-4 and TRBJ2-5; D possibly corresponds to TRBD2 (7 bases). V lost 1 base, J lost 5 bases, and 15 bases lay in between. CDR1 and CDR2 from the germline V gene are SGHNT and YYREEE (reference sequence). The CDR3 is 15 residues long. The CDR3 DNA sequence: TGTGCCAGCAGCTTGCGTCGGGGGGCATGGGAGACCCAGTACTTC. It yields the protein CASSLRRGAWETQYF.

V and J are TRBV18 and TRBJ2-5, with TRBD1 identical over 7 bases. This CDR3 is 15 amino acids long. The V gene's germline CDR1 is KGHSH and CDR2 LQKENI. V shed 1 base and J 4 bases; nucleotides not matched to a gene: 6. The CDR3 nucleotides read TGTGCCAGCTCACCACGGACAGGTTTCGGAGAGACCCAGTACTTC. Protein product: CASSPRTGFGETQYF.

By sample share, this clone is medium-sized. The CDR3 sequence is CASSSDVGGSGANVLTF. CDR3 DNA: TGCGCCAGCAGCTCGGACGTAGGGGGCTCTGGGGCCAACGTCCTGACTTTC. This chain links TRBV5-1 with TRBJ2-6; weak D call: TRBD1 (6 bases). The length of the CDR3 is 17 residues. Trimming stripped 3 bases from V and 0 bases from J, with 13 bases between. Germline V gives CDR1 SGHRS, CDR2 YFSETQ.

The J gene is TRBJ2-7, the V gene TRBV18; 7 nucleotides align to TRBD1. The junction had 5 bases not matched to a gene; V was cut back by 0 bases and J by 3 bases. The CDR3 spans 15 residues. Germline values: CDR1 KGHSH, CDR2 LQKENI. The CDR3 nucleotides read TGTGCCAGCTCACCACCCCAGACAGGGCTCTACGAGCAGTACTTC. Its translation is CASSPPQTGLYEQYF.

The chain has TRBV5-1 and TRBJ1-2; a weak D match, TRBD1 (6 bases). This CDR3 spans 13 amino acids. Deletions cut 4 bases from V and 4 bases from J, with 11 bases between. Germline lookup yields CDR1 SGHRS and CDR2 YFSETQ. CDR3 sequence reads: CASSPGGGYGYTF. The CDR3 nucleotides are TGCGCCAGCAGCCCGGGAGGGGGCTATGGCTACACCTTC.

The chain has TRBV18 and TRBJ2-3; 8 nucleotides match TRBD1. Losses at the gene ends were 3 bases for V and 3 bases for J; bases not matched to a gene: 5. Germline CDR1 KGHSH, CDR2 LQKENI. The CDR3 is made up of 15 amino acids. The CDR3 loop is CASSPNQGATDTQYF. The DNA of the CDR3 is TGTGCCAGCTCACCTAATCAGGGGGCTACAGATACGCAGTATTTT. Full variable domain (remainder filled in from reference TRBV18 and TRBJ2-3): NAGVMQNPRHLVRRRGQEARLRCSPMKGHSHVYWYRQLPEEGLKFMVYLQKENIIDESGMPKERFSAEFPKEGPSILRIQQVVRGDSAAYFCASSPNQGATDTQYFGPGTRLTVL.

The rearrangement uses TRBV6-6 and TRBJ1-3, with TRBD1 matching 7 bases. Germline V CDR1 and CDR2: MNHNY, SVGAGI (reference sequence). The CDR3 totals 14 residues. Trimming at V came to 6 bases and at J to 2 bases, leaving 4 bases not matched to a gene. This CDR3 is CASRFQGAGNTIYF. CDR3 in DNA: TGTGCCAGCAGATTTCAGGGGGCTGGAAACACCATATATTTT.

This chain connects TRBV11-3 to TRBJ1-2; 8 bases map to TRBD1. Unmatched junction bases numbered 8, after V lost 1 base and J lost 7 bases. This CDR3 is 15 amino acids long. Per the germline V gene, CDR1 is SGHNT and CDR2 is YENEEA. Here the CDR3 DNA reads TGTGCCAGCAGCTTAGGAGGACAGGGTAGCCGTGGCTACACCTTC. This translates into CASSLGGQGSRGYTF.

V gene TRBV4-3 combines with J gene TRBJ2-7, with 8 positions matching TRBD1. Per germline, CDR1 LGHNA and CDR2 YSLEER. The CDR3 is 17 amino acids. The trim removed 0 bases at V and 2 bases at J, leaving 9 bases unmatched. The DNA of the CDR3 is TGCGCCAGCAGCCAAGATAGCAGGGGGCGCTTGGCCTACGAGCAGTACTTC. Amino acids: CASSQDSRGRLAYEQYF.

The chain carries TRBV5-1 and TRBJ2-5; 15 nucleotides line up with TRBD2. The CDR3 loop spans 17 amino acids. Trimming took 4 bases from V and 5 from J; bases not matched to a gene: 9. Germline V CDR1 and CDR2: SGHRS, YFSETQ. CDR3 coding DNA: TGCGCCAGCAGCCCCGGGACTAGCGGGAGGTCTCGGGAGACCCAGTACTTC. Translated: CASSPGTSGRSRETQYF.

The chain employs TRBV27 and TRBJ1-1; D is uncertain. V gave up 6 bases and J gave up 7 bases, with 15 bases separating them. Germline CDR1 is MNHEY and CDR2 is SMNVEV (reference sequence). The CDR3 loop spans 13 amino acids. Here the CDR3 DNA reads TGTGCCAGCAGGGGTGTGCTAGTGGGTGAAGCTTTCTTT. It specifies CASRGVLVGEAFF.

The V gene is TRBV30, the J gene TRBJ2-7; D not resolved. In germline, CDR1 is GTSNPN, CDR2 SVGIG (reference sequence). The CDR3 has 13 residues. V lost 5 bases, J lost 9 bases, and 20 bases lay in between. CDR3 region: CAWSPETSLAQYF. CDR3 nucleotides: TGTGCCTGGTCGCCGGAAACTTCTTTAGCGCAGTACTTC. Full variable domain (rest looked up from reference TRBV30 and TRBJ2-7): SQTIHQWPATLVQPVGSPLSLECTVEGTSNPNLYWYRQAAGRGLQLLFYSVGIGQISSEVPQNLSASRPQDRQFILSSKKLLLSDSGFYLCAWSPETSLAQYFGPGTRLTVT.

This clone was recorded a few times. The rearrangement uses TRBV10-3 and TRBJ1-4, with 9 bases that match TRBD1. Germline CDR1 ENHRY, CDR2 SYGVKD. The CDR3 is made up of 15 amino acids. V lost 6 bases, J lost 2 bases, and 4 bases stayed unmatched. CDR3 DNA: TGTGCCATCAGCGACAGGGGGACTACTAATGAAAAACTGTTTTTT. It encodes CAISDRGTTNEKLFF.

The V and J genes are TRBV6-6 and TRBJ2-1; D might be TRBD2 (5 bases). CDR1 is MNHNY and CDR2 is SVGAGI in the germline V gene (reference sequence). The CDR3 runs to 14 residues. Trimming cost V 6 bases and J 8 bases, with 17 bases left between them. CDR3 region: CASSLTERSDEQFF. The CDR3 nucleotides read TGTGCCAGCAGCTTAACCGAGCGGAGCGATGAGCAGTTCTTC.

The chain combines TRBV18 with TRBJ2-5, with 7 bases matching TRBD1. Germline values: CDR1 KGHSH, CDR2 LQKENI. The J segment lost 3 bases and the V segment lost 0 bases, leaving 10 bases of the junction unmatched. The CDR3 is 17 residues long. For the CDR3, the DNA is TGTGCCAGCTCACCACCGCGGGCAGGGGGACCTAAAGAGACCCAGTACTTC. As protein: CASSPPRAGGPKETQYF.

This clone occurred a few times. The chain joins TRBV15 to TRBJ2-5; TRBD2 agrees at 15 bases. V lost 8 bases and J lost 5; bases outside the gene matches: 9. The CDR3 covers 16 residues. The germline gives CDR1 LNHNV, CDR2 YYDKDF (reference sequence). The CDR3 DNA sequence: TGTGCCACCCAATGGACTAGCGGGAGGGCCTTGGAGACCCAGTACTTC. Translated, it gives CATQWTSGRALETQYF.

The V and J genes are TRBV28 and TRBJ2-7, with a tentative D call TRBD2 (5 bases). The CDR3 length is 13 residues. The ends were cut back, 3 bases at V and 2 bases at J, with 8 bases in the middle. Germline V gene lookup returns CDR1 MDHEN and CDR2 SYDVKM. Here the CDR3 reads CASSLTNPYEQYF. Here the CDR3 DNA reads TGTGCCAGCAGTTTGACTAACCCCTACGAGCAGTACTTC.

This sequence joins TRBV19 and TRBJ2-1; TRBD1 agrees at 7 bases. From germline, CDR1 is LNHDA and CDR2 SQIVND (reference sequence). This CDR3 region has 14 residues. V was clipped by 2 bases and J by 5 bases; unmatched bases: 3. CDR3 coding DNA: TGTGCCAGTAGTATATCGGGACAGAACAATGAGCAGTTCTTC. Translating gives CASSISGQNNEQFF. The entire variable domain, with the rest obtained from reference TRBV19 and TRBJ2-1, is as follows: DGGITQSPKYLFRKEGQNVTLSCEQNLNHDAMYWYRQDPGQGLRLIYYSQIVNDFQKGDIAEGYSVSREKKESFPLTVTSAQKNPTAFYLCASSISGQNNEQFFGPGTRLTVL.